The present T cell receptor (beta chain) was sequenced within a study of T-cell reconstitution after alpha-beta-depleted transplantation in children. Points from the study as a whole: About two months after transplant, alpha-beta T cells reportedly came from several hundred expanded graft clones. The study traced high day-60 TCRbeta diversity in some patients to surviving recipient T cells and thymic progenitors. From newly produced T cells came most of the T-cell counts and diversity one year after transplant.

TCRbeta library preparation incorporated unique molecular identifiers. From the PCR reads, TCRdb called clonotypes with MiXCR, one entry per CDR3 protein. Of approximately 98,000 distinct CDR3 sequences listed, 5.5% to 6.5% are singletons. As concerns this clonotype: The antigen remains unidentified.

The V end lost 3 bases, the J end lost 0 bases, and 17 bases lay between the germline ends. From germline, CDR1 is SGHAT and CDR2 FQNNGV. The CDR3 loop spans 17 amino acids. The sample in question was PBMCs, mostly from graft donor cells, obtained 360 days after TCRalphabeta/CD19-depleted stem cell transplant. This clonotype originated in a male patient aged 2 to 9 who had a stem cell transplant for acute lymphoblastic leukemia, so the T cells may come from the graft donor. The rearrangement links TRBV11-2 to TRBJ2-5; tentatively, D is TRBD1 (5 bases). CDR3 bases: TGTGCCAGCAGCTTCGGACAAAGTTTAACGTACCAAGAGACCCAGTACTTC. Protein sequence: CASSFGQSLTYQETQYF.